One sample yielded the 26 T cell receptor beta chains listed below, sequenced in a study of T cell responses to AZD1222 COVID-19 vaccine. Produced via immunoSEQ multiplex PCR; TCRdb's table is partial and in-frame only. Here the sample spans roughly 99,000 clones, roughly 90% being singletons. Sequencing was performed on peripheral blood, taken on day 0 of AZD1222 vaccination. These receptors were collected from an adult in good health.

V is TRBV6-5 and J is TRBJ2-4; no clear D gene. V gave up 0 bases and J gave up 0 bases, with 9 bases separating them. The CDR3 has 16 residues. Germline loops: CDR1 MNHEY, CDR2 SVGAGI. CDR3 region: CASSYSGSVAKNIQYF. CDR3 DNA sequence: TGTGCCAGCAGTTACTCGGGGTCTGTAGCCAAAAACATTCAGTACTTC.

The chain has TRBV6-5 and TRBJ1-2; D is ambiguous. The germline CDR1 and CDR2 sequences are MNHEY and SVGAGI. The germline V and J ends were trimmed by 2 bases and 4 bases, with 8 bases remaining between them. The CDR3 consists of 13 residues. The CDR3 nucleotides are TGTGCCAGCAGTTACGCCCCGGTCTATGGCTACACCTTC. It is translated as CASSYAPVYGYTF.

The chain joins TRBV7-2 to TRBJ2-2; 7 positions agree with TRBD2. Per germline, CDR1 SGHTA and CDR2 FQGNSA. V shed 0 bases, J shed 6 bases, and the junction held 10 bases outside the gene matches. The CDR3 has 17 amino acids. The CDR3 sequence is CASSLAVSAGRSGELFF. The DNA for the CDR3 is TGTGCCAGCAGCTTAGCGGTCTCAGCGGGGCGGTCCGGGGAGCTGTTTTTT.

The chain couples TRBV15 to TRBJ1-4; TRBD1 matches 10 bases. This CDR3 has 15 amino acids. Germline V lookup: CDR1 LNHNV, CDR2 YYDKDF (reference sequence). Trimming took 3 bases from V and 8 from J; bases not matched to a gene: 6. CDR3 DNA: TGTGCCACCAGCAGGACGACAGGGGGCTGGGAAAAACTGTTTTTT. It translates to CATSRTTGGWEKLFF.

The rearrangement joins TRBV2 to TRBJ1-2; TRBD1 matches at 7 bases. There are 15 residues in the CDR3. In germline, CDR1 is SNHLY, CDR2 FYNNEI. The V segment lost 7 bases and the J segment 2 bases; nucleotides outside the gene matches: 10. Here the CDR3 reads CASTGGQARNYGYTF. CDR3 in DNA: TGTGCCAGCACCGGCGGACAGGCGAGGAACTATGGCTACACCTTC.

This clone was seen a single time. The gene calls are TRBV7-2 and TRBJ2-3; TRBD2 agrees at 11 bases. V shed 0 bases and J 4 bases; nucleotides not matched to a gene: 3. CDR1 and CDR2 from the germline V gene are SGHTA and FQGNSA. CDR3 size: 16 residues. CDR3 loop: CASSLALAGVADTQYF. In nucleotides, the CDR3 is TGTGCCAGCAGCTTAGCACTAGCGGGAGTGGCAGATACGCAGTATTTT.

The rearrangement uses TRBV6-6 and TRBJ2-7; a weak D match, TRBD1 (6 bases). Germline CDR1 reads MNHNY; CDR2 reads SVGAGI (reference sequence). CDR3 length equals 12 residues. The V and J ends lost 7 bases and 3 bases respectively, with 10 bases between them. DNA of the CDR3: TGTGCCAGCAAGAACAGGGTCTACGAGCAGTACTTC. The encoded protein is CASKNRVYEQYF.

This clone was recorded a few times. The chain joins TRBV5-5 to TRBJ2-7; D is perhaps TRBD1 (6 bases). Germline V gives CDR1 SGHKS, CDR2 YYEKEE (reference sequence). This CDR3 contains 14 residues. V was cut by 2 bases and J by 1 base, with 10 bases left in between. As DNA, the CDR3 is TGTGCCAGCAGCTTAACAGGGATTTCCTACGAGCAGTACTTC. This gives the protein CASSLTGISYEQYF.

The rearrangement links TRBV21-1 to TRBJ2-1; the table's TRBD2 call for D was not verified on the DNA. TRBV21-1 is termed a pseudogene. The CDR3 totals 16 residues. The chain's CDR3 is CASSNSTSVSYNEQFF. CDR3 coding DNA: TGTGCCAGCAGCAACTCAACTAGTGTGTCCTACAATGAGCAGTTCTTC.

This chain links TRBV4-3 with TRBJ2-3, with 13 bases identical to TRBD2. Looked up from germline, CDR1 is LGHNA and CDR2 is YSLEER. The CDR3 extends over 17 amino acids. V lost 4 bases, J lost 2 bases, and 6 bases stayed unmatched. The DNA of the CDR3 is TGCGCCAGCAGCCCGCAGGGACTAGCGGGAAACACAGATACGCAGTATTTT. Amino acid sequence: CASSPQGLAGNTDTQYF.

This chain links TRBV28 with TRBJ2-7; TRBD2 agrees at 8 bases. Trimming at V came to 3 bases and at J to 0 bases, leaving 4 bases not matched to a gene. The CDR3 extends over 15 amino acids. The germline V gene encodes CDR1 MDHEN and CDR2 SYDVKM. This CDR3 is CASSLTSAFSYEQYF. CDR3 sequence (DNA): TGTGCCAGCAGTTTGACTAGCGCCTTCTCCTACGAGCAGTACTTC.

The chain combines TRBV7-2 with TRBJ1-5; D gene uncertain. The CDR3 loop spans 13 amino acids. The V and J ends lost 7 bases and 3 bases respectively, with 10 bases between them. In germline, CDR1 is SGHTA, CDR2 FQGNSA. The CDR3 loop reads CASTQDLNQPQHF. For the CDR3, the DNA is TGTGCCAGCACCCAGGATCTCAATCAGCCCCAGCATTTT.

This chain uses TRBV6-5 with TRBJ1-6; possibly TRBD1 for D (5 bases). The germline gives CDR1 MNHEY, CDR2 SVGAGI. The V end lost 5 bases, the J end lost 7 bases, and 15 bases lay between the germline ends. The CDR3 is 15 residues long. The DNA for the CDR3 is TGTGCCAGCAGTAAACCCCAGGGAGGGAATTCACCCCTCCACTTT. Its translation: CASSKPQGGNSPLHF.

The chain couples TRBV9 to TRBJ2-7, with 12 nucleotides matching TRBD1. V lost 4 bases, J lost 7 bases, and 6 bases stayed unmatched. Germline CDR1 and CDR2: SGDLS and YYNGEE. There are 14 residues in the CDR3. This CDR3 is CASSRDRGLKEQYF. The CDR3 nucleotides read TGTGCCAGCAGCAGGGACAGGGGGCTCAAGGAGCAGTACTTC. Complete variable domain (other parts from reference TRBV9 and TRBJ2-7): DSGVTQTPKHLITATGQRVTLRCSPRSGDLSVYWYQQSLDQGLQFLIQYYNGEERAKGNILERFSAQQFPDLHSELNLSSLELGDSALYFCASSRDRGLKEQYFGPGTRLTVT.

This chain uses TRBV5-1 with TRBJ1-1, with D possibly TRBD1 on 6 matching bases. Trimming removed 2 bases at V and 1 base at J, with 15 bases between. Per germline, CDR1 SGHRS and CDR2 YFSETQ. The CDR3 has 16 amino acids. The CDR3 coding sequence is TGCGCCAGCAGCTTCGGGACATCTATGGGGAACACTGAAGCTTTCTTT. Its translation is CASSFGTSMGNTEAFF.

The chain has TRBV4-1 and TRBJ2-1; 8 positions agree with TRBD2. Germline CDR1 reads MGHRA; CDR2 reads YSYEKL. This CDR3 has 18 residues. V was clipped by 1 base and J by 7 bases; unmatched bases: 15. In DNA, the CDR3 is TGCGCCAGCAGCCAAGGCTTATACAGCGGGAGCCCCGGGAATGAGCAGTTCTTC. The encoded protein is CASSQGLYSGSPGNEQFF.

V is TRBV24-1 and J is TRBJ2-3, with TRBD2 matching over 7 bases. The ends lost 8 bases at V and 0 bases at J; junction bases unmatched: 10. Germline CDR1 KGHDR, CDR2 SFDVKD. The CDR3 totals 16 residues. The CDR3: CATTPAGPASTDTQYF. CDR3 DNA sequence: TGTGCCACCACCCCAGCGGGGCCTGCTAGCACAGATACGCAGTATTTT.

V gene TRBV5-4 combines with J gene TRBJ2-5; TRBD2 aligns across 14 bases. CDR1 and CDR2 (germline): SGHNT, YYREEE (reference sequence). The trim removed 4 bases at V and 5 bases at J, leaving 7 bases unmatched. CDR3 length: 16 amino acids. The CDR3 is CASSPGLAGDVETQYF. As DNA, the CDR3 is TGTGCCAGCAGCCCGGGACTAGCGGGAGACGTGGAGACCCAGTACTTC.

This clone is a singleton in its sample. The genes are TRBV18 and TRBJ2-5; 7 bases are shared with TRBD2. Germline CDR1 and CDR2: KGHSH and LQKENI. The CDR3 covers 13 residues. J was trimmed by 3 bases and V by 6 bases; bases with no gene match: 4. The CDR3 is CASSNRGEETQYF. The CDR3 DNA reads TGTGCCAGCTCTAACCGGGGGGAAGAGACCCAGTACTTC.

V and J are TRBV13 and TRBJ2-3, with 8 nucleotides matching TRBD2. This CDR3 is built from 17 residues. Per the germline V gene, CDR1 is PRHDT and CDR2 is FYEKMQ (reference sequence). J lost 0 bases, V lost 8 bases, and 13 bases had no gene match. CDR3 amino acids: CASGEAGVVFSTDTQYF. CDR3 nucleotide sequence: TGTGCCAGCGGGGAAGCGGGAGTCGTATTTAGCACAGATACGCAGTATTTT.

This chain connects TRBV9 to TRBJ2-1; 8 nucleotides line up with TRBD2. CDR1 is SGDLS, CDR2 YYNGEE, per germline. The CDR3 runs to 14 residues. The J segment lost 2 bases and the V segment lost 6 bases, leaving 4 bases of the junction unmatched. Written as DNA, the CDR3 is TGTGCCAGCAAGGGGCGGGAGGCCTACAATGAGCAGTTCTTC. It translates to CASKGREAYNEQFF.

Here the CDR3 DNA reads TGTGCCAGCAGCTTAGCGCGAGGGGGCGCGGCAGGCTACACCTTC. Its protein is CASSLARGGAAGYTF. V is TRBV7-2 and J is TRBJ1-2, with 7 bases identical to TRBD1. CDR1 is SGHTA, CDR2 FQGNSA, per germline. V was pared by 0 bases and J by 8 bases, with 9 bases of the junction left unmatched. The CDR3 loop spans 15 amino acids.

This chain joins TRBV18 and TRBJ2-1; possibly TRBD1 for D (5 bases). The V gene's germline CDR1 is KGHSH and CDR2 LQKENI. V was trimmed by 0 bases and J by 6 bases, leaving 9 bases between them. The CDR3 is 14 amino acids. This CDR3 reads CASSPPQGINEQFF. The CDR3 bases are TGTGCCAGCTCACCACCCCAGGGAATCAATGAGCAGTTCTTC.

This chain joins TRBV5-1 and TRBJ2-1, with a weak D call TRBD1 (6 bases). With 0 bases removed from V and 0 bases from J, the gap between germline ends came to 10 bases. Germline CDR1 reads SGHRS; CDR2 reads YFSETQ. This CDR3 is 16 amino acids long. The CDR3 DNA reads TGCGCCAGCAGCTTGGAGGGGGTTTACTCCTACAATGAGCAGTTCTTC. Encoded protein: CASSLEGVYSYNEQFF. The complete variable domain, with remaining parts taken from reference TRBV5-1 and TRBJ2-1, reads KAGVTQTPRYLIKTRGQQVTLSCSPISGHRSVSWYQQTPGQGLQFLFEYFSETQRNKGNFPGRFSGRQFSNSRSEMNVSTLELGDSALYLCASSLEGVYSYNEQFFGPGTRLTVL.

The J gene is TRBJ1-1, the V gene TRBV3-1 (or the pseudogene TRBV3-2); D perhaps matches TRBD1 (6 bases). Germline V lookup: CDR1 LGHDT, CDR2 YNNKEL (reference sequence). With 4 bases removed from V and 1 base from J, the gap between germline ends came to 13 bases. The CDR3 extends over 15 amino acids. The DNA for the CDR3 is TGTGCCAGCAGCCGGTCGGGGGCCGCGAACACTGAAGCTTTCTTT. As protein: CASSRSGAANTEAFF.

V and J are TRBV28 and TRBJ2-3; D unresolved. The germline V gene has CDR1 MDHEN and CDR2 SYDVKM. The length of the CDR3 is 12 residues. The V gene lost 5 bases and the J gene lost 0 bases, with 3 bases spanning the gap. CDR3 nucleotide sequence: TGTGCCAGCAGTACTAGCACAGATACGCAGTATTTT. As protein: CASSTSTDTQYF.